Shown below are 9 T cell receptor beta chains from a single sample sequenced in a study of blood T cell repertoires in COVID-19. Clones were sequenced by immunoSEQ multiplex PCR, and TCRdb holds only the in-frame ones, with some missing. Here the sample spans approximately 220,000 clones, 88% being singletons. What was sequenced was PBMCs or T cells enriched from blood (not recorded which). The source of these receptors is a woman in her thirties who had recovered from COVID-19.

The V call is TRBV6-5, the J call TRBJ1-1; tentative D call: TRBD1 (5 bases). The CDR3 sequence is 14 residues long. CDR1 MNHEY and CDR2 SVGAGI come from the germline V gene. V was cut by 6 bases and J by 3 bases, with 14 bases left in between. The CDR3 sequence is CASRGLRGDTEAFF. CDR3 DNA: TGTGCCAGCAGGGGACTCCGAGGGGACACTGAAGCTTTCTTT.

The gene calls are TRBV27 and TRBJ2-5, with no clear D. V lost 0 bases to trimming and J lost 5 bases, with 10 bases between them. CDR1 and CDR2 (germline): MNHEY, SMNVEV (reference sequence). This CDR3 comprises 14 residues. CDR3 sequence (DNA): TGTGCCAGCAGTTTATCTTTAGTCGGGGAGACCCAGTACTTC. Its protein is CASSLSLVGETQYF.

DNA of the CDR3: TGTGCCAGCAGCTTGGTTAGCCCTAGGAATGAGCAGTTCTTC. Translating it yields CASSLVSPRNEQFF. The chain couples TRBV5-5 to TRBJ2-1; D uncertain. CDR3 size: 14 residues. Trimming cost V 0 bases and J 7 bases, with 11 bases left between them. Per germline, CDR1 SGHKS and CDR2 YYEKEE (reference sequence).

This rearrangement joins TRBV6-5 to TRBJ1-4, with a possible D match to TRBD1 (5 bases). V was clipped by 8 bases and J by 7 bases, with 20 bases between them. The CDR3 is 15 residues long. Germline lookup yields CDR1 MNHEY and CDR2 SVGAGI. CDR3 coding DNA: TGTGCCAGCGGTCGGGGGGTCACTCGAACTGAAAAACTGTTTTTT. Protein: CASGRGVTRTEKLFF.

V gene TRBV10-3 combines with J gene TRBJ1-2; TRBD1 might be the D (6 bases). The V and J ends lost 4 bases and 4 bases respectively, with 10 bases between them. The CDR3 totals 13 residues. Germline V gene data show CDR1 as ENHRY and CDR2 as SYGVKD. CDR3 amino acids: CAISVRGSYGYTF. CDR3 in DNA: TGTGCCATCAGTGTCAGGGGCTCCTATGGCTACACCTTC.

This rearrangement joins TRBV3-1 (or the pseudogene TRBV3-2) to TRBJ2-7; D possibly corresponds to TRBD2 (6 bases). The V gene's germline CDR1 is LGHDT and CDR2 YNNKEL (reference sequence). This CDR3 is built from 16 residues. Trimming shortened V by 0 bases and J by 1 base, and 13 bases separated the two germline ends. CDR3 coding DNA: TGTGCCAGCAGCCAAGATCCGGGACTGTATTCCTACGAGCAGTACTTC. Translated, it gives CASSQDPGLYSYEQYF.

The gene calls are TRBV5-6 and TRBJ1-3; D not resolved. V was shortened by 0 bases and J by 3 bases, with 10 bases between the two germline ends. Germline CDR1 and CDR2: SGHDT and YYEEEE. The CDR3 spans 15 residues. CDR3 protein: CASSLGGGGGNTIYF. Here the CDR3 DNA reads TGTGCCAGCAGCTTGGGTGGCGGAGGTGGAAACACCATATATTTT.

The rearrangement joins TRBV10-3 to TRBJ2-1; the D gene is possibly TRBD2 (6 bases). V lost 2 bases and J lost 6, with 14 bases in between. Germline CDR1 reads ENHRY; CDR2 reads SYGVKD. The CDR3 is made up of 15 amino acids. CDR3 in amino acids: CAISEATTSPNEQFF. The CDR3 DNA follows: TGTGCCATCAGTGAGGCCACTACTAGCCCCAATGAGCAGTTCTTC.

The chain uses TRBV6-4 and TRBJ2-6; a possible D gene is TRBD1 (5 bases). This CDR3 contains 15 residues. From germline, CDR1 is MRHNA and CDR2 SNTAGT. The V end lost 3 bases, the J end lost 0 bases, and 6 bases lay between the germline ends. CDR3 sequence reads: CASSEDNSGANVLTF. DNA of the CDR3: TGTGCCAGCAGTGAGGACAACTCTGGGGCCAACGTCCTGACTTTC.